This T cell receptor beta chain comes out of a study of a mutant IDH1 vaccine in newly diagnosed glioma. Study-wide context: Earlier therapy was either radiotherapy, temozolomide, or both, and most got both.

With respect to this clone: The antigen is unknown.

The CDR3 consists of 13 residues. The germline gives CDR1 SGHRS, CDR2 YFSETQ. V lost 4 bases and J 6 bases, leaving 14 bases between the germline ends. Time point indicated: week 11, during vaccination. A 20-mer mutant IDH1 peptide at 300 ug was injected subcutaneously with topical imiquimod. Tumors from donors were new WHO grade 3 or 4 IDH1-mutant astrocytomas with ATRX loss. Sequencing was performed with immunoSEQ multiplex PCR; in TCRdb, only in-frame clones are kept and a portion is missing. The profile shows 20,000 to 25,000 clones, roughly 90% of them singletons. This chain connects TRBV5-1 to TRBJ2-7; D possibly matches TRBD1 or TRBD2 (5 bases each). The sequencing here drew on PBMCs, taken from a glioma patient whose treatment included an IDH1 peptide vaccine. This TCR came from a woman in her thirties or forties with glioma. CDR3 region: CASSLQFGGEQYF. In DNA, the CDR3 is TGCGCCAGCAGCCTGCAGTTTGGGGGCGAGCAGTACTTC.